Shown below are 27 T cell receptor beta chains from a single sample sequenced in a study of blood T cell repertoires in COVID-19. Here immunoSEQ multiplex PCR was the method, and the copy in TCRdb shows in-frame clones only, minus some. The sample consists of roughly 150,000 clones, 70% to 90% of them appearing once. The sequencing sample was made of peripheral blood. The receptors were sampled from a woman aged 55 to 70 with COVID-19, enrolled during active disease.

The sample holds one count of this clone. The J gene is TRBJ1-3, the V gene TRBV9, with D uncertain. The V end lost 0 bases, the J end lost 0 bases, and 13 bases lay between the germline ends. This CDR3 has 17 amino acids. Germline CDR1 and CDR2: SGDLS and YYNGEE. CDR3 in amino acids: CASSVGPGGYSGNTIYF. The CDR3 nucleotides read TGTGCCAGCAGCGTAGGACCAGGAGGGTACTCTGGAAACACCATATATTTT.

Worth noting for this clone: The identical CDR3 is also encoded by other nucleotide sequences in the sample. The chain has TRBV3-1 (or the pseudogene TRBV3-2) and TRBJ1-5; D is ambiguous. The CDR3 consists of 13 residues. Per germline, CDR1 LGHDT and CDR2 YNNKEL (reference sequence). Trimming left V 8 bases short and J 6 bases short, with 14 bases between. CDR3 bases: TGTGCCAGCGGGAGGGAGGGCAGTCAGCCCCAGCATTTT. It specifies CASGREGSQPQHF.

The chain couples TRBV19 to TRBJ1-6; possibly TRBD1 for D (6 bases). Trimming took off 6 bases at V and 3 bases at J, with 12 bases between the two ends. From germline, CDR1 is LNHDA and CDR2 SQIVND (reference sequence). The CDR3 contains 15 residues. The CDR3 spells CASRLDSYYNSPLHF. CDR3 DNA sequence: TGTGCCAGTAGACTGGACAGCTACTATAATTCACCCCTCCACTTT.

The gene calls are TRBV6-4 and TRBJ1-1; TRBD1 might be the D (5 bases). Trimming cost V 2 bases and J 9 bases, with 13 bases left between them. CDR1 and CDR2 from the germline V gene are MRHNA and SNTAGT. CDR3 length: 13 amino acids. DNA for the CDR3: TGTGCCAGCAGTGACGGGTGGGCAGGGAAAGCTTTCTTT. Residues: CASSDGWAGKAFF.

CDR3 DNA: TGTGCCAGCAGCAACCAGCGGGGGGGCCCGGACGAGCAGTACGTC. Amino acids: CASSNQRGGPDEQYV. J is TRBJ2-7 and V is TRBV2, with 10 bases that match TRBD2. The CDR3 has 15 residues. Germline lookup yields CDR1 SNHLY and CDR2 FYNNEI. V was pared by 6 bases and J by 5 bases, with 10 bases of the junction left unmatched.

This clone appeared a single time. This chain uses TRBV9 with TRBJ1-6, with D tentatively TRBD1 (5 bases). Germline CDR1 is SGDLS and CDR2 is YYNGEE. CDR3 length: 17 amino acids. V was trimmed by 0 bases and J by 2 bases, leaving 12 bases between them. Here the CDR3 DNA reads TGTGCCAGCAGCGTAGCCCGTGGGGGGGCCTATAATTCACCCCTCCACTTT. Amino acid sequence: CASSVARGGAYNSPLHF.

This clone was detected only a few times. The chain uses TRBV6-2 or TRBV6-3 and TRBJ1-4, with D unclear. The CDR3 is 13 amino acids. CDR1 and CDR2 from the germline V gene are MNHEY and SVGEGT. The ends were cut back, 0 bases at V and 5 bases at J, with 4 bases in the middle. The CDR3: CASSYSLNEKLFF. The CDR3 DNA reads TGTGCCAGCAGTTACTCACTGAATGAAAAACTGTTTTTT.

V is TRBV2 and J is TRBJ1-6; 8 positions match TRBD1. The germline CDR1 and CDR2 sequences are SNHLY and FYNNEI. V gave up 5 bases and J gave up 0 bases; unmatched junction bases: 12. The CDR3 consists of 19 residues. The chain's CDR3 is CASSPKTGEISSYNSPLHF. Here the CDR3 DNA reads TGTGCCAGCAGTCCCAAGACAGGGGAGATAAGCTCCTATAATTCACCCCTCCACTTT.

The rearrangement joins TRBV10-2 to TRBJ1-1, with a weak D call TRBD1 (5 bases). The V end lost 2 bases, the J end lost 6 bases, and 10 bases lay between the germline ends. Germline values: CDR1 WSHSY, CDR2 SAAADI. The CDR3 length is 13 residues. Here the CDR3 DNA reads TGCGCCAGCAGTGAGCGACAGCTCTCTGAAGCTTTCTTT. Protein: CASSERQLSEAFF.

CDR3 sequence (DNA): TGTGCCAGCTCCCAAACTGAGGGGGTTAACTATGGCTACACCTTC. It encodes CASSQTEGVNYGYTF. The chain is built from TRBV18 and TRBJ1-2, with D perhaps TRBD1 (6 bases). This CDR3 region has 15 residues. In germline, CDR1 is KGHSH, CDR2 LQKENI. V lost 6 bases and J lost 1, with 15 bases in between. The full variable domain, rest sourced from reference TRBV18 and TRBJ1-2, is NAGVMQNPRHLVRRRGQEARLRCSPMKGHSHVYWYRQLPEEGLKFMVYLQKENIIDESGMPKERFSAEFPKEGPSILRIQQVVRGDSAAYFCASSQTEGVNYGYTFGSGTRLTVV.

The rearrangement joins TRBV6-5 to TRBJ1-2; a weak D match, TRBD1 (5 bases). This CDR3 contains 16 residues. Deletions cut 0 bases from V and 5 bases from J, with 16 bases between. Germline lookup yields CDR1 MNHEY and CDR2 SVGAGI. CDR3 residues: CASSYSTRRGSYGYTF. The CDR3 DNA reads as TGTGCCAGCAGTTACTCGACGCGGAGGGGCAGTTATGGCTACACCTTC.

CDR3 sequence reads: CSVAGDGGTGNGYTF. CDR3 sequence (DNA): TGCAGCGTGGCCGGGGACGGGGGAACGGGCAACGGCTACACCTTC. This sequence joins TRBV29-1 and TRBJ1-2; D is perhaps TRBD1 (5 bases). V dropped 6 bases and J dropped 8 bases, with 25 bases sitting between them. This CDR3 region has 15 residues. The V gene's germline CDR1 is SQVTM and CDR2 ANQGSEA.

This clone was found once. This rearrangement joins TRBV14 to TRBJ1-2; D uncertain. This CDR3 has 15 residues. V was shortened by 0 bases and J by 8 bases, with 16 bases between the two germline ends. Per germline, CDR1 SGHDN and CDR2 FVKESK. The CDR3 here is CASSQDRPGPGGYTF. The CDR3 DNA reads TGTGCCAGCAGCCAAGATCGCCCGGGCCCGGGAGGCTACACCTTC. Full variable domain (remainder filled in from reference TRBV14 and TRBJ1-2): EAGVTQFPSHSVIEKGQTVTLRCDPISGHDNLYWYRRVMGKEIKFLLHFVKESKQDESGMPNNRFLAERTGGTYSTLKVQPAELEDSGVYFCASSQDRPGPGGYTFGSGTRLTVV.

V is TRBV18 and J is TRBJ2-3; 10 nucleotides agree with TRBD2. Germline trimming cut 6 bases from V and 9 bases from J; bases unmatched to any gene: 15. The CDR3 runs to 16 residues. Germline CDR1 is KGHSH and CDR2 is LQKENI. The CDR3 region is CASSLPSLAGASTQYF. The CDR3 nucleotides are TGTGCCAGCTCCCTACCCTCGCTAGCGGGAGCTTCAACGCAGTATTTT.

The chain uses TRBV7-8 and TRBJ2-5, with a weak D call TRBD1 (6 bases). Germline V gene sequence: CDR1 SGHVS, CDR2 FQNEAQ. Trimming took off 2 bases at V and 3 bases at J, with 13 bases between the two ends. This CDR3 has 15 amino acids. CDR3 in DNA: TGTGCCAGCAGCTTACAGGGGCGTGTGGAAGAGACCCAGTACTTC. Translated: CASSLQGRVEETQYF.

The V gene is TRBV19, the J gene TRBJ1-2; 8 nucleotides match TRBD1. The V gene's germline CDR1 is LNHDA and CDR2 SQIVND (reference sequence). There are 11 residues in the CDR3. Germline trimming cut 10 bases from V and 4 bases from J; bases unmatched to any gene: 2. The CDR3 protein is CATGQGYGYTF. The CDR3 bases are TGTGCCACCGGACAGGGCTATGGCTACACCTTC. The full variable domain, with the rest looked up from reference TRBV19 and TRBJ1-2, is DGGITQSPKYLFRKEGQNVTLSCEQNLNHDAMYWYRQDPGQGLRLIYYSQIVNDFQKGDIAEGYSVSREKKESFPLTVTSAQKNPTAFYLCATGQGYGYTFGSGTRLTVV.

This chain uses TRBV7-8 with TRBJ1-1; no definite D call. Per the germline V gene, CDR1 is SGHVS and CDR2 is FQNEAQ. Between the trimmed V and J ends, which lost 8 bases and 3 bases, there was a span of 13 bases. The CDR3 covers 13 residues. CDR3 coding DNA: TGTGCCAGCCGGGAGTCTTCGTACACTGAAGCTTTCTTT. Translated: CASRESSYTEAFF.

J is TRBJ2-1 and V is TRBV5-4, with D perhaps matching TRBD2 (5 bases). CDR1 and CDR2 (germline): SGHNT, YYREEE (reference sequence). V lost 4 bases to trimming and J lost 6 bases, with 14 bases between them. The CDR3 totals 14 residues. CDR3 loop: CASSLPTMRNEQFF. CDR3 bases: TGTGCCAGCAGCCTACCGACTATGCGCAATGAGCAGTTCTTC.

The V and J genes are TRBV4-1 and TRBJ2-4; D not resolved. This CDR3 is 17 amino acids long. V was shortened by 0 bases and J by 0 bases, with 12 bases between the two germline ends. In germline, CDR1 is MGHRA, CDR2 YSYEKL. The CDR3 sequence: CASSQDGAGAAKNIQYF. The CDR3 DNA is TGCGCCAGCAGCCAAGATGGAGCCGGAGCAGCCAAAAACATTCAGTACTTC.

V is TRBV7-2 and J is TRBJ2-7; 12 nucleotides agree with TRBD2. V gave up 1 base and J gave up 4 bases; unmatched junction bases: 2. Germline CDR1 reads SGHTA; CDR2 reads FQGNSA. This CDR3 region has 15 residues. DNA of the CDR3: TGTGCCAGCAGCTTAGTGGGGACTAGCGGGTACGAGCAGTACGTC. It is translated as CASSLVGTSGYEQYV.

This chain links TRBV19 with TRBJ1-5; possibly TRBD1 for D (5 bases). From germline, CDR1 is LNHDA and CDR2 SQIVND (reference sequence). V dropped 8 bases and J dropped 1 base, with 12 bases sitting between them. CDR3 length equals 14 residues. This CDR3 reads CASHKWGSNQPQHF. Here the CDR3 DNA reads TGTGCCAGTCACAAGTGGGGCAGCAATCAGCCCCAGCATTTT.

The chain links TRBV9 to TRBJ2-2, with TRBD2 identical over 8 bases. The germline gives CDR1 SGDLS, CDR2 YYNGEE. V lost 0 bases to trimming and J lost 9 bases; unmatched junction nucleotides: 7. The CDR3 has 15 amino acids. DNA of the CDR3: TGTGCCAGCAGCGTAGGCGGGGGGACTAACCGGGAGCTGTTTTTT. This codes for CASSVGGGTNRELFF.

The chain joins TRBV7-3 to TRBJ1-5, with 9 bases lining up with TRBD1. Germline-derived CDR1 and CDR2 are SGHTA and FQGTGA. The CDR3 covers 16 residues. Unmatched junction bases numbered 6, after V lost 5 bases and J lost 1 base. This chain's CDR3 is CASSPRTGVSNQPQHF. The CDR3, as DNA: TGTGCCAGCAGCCCCAGGACAGGGGTGAGCAATCAGCCCCAGCATTTT.

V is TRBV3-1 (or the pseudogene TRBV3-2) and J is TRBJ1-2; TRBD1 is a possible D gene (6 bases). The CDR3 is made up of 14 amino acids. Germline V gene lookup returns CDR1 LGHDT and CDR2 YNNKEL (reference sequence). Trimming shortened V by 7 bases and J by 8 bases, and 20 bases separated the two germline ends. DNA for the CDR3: TGTGCCAGCAACCTAAGAGGAACAGGGCGGGGCTACACCTTC. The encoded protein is CASNLRGTGRGYTF.

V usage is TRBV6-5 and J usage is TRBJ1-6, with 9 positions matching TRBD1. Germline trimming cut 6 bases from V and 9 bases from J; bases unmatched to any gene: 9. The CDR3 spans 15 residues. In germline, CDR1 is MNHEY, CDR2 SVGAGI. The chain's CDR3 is CASSSSQGAISPLHF. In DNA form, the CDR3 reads TGTGCCAGCAGCTCCTCACAGGGGGCGATTTCACCCCTCCACTTT.

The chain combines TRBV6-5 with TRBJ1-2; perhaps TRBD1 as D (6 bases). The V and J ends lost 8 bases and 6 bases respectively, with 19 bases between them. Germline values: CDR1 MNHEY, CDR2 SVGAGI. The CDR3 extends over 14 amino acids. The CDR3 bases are TGTGCCAGCTTTTCGATGGCAGGGGATCATGGCTACACCTTC. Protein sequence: CASFSMAGDHGYTF.

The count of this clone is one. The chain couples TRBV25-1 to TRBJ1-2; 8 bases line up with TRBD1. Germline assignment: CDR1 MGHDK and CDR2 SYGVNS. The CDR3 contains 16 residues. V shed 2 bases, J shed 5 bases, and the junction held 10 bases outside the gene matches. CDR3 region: CASSELNRQGFYGYTF. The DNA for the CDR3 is TGTGCCAGCAGTGAACTCAACCGACAGGGGTTTTATGGCTACACCTTC.